This record covers a single T cell receptor (beta chain). The CDR3 spans 16 residues. Germline V gene lookup returns CDR1 SGHDN and CDR2 FVKESK. The ends were cut back, 5 bases at V and 6 bases at J, with 17 bases in the middle. The study ran its PCR with 60 Vbeta and 13 Jbeta primers. Generated by immunoSEQ multiplex PCR, the TCRdb table keeps only in-frame clones and is missing some. The listing contains 190,000 or so clones. This entry belongs to a study of cytomegalovirus exposure and HLA in healthy donors. The TCR originated in a boy between 10 and 17 years old in good health and CMV-seronegative. This sequence joins TRBV14 and TRBJ1-6, with D perhaps TRBD1 (5 bases). Material: PBMCs. Here the CDR3 reads CASSSSGYLSNSPLHF. The CDR3 DNA reads as TGTGCCAGCAGCTCTTCAGGGTACCTTAGTAATTCACCCCTCCACTTT.